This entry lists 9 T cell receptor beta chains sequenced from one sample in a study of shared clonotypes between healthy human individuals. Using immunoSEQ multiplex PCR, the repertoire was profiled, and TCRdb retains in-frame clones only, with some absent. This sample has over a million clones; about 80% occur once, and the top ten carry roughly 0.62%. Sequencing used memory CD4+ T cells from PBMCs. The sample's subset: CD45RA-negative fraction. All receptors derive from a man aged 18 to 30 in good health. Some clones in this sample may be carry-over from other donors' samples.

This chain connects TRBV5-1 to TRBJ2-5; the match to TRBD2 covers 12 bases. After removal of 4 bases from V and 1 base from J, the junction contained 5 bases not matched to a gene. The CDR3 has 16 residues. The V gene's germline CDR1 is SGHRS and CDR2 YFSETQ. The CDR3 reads CASSPRTSGIQETQYF. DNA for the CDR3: TGCGCCAGCAGCCCCAGGACTAGCGGGATCCAAGAGACCCAGTACTTC. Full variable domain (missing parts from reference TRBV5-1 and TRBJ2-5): KAGVTQTPRYLIKTRGQQVTLSCSPISGHRSVSWYQQTPGQGLQFLFEYFSETQRNKGNFPGRFSGRQFSNSRSEMNVSTLELGDSALYLCASSPRTSGIQETQYFGPGTRLLVL.

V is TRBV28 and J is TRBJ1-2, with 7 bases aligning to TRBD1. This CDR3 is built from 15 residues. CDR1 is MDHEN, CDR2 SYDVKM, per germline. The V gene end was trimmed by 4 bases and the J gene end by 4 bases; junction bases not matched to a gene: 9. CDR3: CASSSPSGTVYGYTF. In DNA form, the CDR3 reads TGTGCCAGCAGTTCGCCCTCCGGGACAGTCTATGGCTACACCTTC.

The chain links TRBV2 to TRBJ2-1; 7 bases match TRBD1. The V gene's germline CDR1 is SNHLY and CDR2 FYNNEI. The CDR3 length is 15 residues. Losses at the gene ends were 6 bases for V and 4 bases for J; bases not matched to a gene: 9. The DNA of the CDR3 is TGTGCCAGCAGGAGAGACAGGGCCATGTACAATGAGCAGTTCTTC. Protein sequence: CASRRDRAMYNEQFF.

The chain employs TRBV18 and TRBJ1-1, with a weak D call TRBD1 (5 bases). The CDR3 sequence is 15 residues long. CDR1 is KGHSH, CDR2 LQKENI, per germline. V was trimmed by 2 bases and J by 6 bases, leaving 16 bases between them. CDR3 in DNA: TGTGCCAGCTCACCATCCCCAGGGTTTGAACCTGAAGCTTTCTTT. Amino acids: CASSPSPGFEPEAFF.

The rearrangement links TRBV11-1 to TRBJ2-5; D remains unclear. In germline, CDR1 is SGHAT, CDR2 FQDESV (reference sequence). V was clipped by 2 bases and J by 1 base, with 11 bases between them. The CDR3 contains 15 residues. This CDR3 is CASSLSPTTQETQYF. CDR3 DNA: TGTGCCAGCAGCTTATCCCCCACGACCCAAGAGACCCAGTACTTC.

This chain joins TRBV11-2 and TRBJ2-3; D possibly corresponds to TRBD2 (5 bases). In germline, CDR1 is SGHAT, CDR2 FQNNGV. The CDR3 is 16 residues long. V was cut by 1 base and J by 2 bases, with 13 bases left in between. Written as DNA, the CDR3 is TGTGCCAGCAGCTTAGGAGCCAGCGGTCTCACAGATACGCAGTATTTT. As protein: CASSLGASGLTDTQYF.

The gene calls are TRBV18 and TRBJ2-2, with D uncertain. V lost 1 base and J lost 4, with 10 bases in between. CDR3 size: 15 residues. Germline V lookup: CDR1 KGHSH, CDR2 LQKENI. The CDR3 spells CASSPRRQSTGELFF. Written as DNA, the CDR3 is TGTGCCAGCTCACCACGGCGGCAGAGCACCGGGGAGCTGTTTTTT.

The DNA of the CDR3 is TGTGCCAGCACCCTGTCGTATGGCTTTAAGGCCCACGAGCAGTACTTC. It yields the protein CASTLSYGFKAHEQYF. This sequence joins TRBV7-2 and TRBJ2-7; no clear D. Germline-derived CDR1 and CDR2 are SGHTA and FQGNSA. Trimming took off 7 bases at V and 5 bases at J, with 24 bases between the two ends. The CDR3 consists of 16 residues.

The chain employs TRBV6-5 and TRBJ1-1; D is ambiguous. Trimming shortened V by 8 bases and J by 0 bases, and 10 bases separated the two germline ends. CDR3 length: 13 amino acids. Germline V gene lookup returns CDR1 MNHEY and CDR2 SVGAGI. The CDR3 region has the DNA TGTGCCAGCTCCCATGATATGAACACTGAAGCTTTCTTT. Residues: CASSHDMNTEAFF.